This is a list of T cell receptor beta chains from one sample in a study of shared clonotypes between healthy human individuals. Produced via immunoSEQ multiplex PCR; TCRdb's table is partial and in-frame only. Of about 2.5 million clones listed, approximately 90% were seen once; the top ten hold 0.37%. Sequencing input: naive CD4+ T cells from PBMCs. These receptors all stem from a young man in good health. Some clones in this sample may be carry-over from other donors' samples. CDR3s include the opening cysteine and the closing phenylalanine or tryptophan. The D gene is left open where the match is weak. Clone size, where shown, is once, few, many, or a class for clones that have expanded.

D,size,V,J,DNA,CDR3
-,-,TRBV28,TRBJ1-2,TGTGCCAGCAGTTGGACAGCAACATTAGCTAACTATGGCTACACCTTC,CASSWTATLANYGYTF
-,-,TRBV5-1,TRBJ2-5,TGCGCCAGCAGAAGGGGAAACCAAGAGACCCAGTACTTC,CASRRGNQETQYF
TRBD1,-,TRBV5-4,TRBJ2-3,TGTGCCAGCAGCCCTAGCCCCGGGACAGGGGTATCAGATACGCAGTATTTT,CASSPSPGTGVSDTQYF
TRBD1,-,TRBV9,TRBJ1-1,TGTGCCAGCAGCGTAGACGGGACAGGGCACACTGAAGCTTTCTTT,CASSVDGTGHTEAFF
TRBD1,few,TRBV7-3,TRBJ1-1,TGTGCCAGCAGCCCCGGGACAGGGAGTTACGAAGCTTTCTTT,CASSPGTGSYEAFF
TRBD2,-,TRBV30,TRBJ2-5,TGTGCCCGGAGTCGGGGGGTCCAAGAGACCCAGTACTTC,CARSRGVQETQYF
-,-,TRBV29-1,TRBJ2-5,TGCAGCGTTTCTCTAGGGACGGAGACCCAGTACTTC,CSVSLGTETQYF
TRBD1,-,TRBV28,TRBJ1-1,TGTGCCAGCAGTCCCTGGACAGGGGCCCTACCTGGCACTGAAGCTTTCTTT,CASSPWTGALPGTEAFF
TRBD1,-,TRBV5-4,TRBJ2-2,TGTGCCAGCAGCCCGACAGGGGGGAACACCGGGGAGCTGTTTTTT,CASSPTGGNTGELFF
-,-,TRBV7-9,TRBJ1-1,TGTGCCAGCAGCTTAGTATTACAGAACACTGAAGCTTTCTTT,CASSLVLQNTEAFF
TRBD1,once,TRBV10-3,TRBJ2-7,TGTGCCATCAGCCCGACAGGGAACGAGCAGTACTTC,CAISPTGNEQYF
-,-,TRBV5-1,TRBJ2-2,TGCGCCAGCAGCTTGACTTCGGCAGGGCTTATCGGGGAGCTGTTTTTT,CASSLTSAGLIGELFF
TRBD1,-,TRBV10-3,TRBJ1-1,TGTGCCATCAGCGACAGGGGGCTCGGAACTGAAGCTTTCTTT,CAISDRGLGTEAFF
TRBD1,once,TRBV6-4,TRBJ1-5,TGTGCCAGCTCTAGACTTACACTAGGGACAGCTTATAGCAATCAGCCCCAGCATTTT,CASSRLTLGTAYSNQPQHF
-,-,TRBV9,TRBJ2-1,TGTGCCAGCAGCGTAAGAGTGGGGGACCTTAGGCAGTTCTTC,CASSVRVGDLRQFF
-,-,TRBV5-1,TRBJ1-1,TGCGCCAGCAGATTACCGACTGTGGGCACTGAAGCTTTCTTT,CASRLPTVGTEAFF
TRBD2,-,TRBV5-1,TRBJ2-7,TGCGCCAGCAGCTTACTAGCGGACTACGAGCAGTACTTC,CASSLLADYEQYF
-,-,TRBV28,TRBJ2-1,TGTGCCAGCAGTCCAATTTTCGGATTGGGCGGGATTATCTACAATGAGCAGTTCTTC,CASSPIFGLGGIIYNEQFF
-,-,TRBV5-1,TRBJ2-5,TGCGCCAGCAGCTTGGGGGTCGTGAGGGAAGAGACCCAGTACTTC,CASSLGVVREETQYF
-,-,TRBV28,TRBJ1-3,TGTGCCAGCAGATCGGGGCCTTCTGGAAACACCATATATTTT,CASRSGPSGNTIYF
-,-,TRBV19,TRBJ2-4,TGTGCCAGTAGTAGACTAGGGGGCAAAAACATTCAGTACTTC,CASSRLGGKNIQYF
-,-,TRBV7-9,TRBJ1-5,TGTGCCAGCAGCACCGGCGGAAGCAATCAGCCCCAGCATTTT,CASSTGGSNQPQHF
TRBD2,-,TRBV2,TRBJ2-1,TGTGCCAGCAGTGAAGTCCCTCTAAGACTAGCGGGGAACAATGAGCAGTTCTTC,CASSEVPLRLAGNNEQFF
-,-,TRBV5-1,TRBJ2-2,TGCGCCAGCAGCTTGTTCGGGGGCGCCGGGGAGCTGTTTTTT,CASSLFGGAGELFF
-,-,TRBV5-1,TRBJ2-5,TGCGCCAGCAGCTTAGAATCGGGGCAGGGAGAAGAGACCCAGTACTTC,CASSLESGQGEETQYF
-,-,TRBV27,TRBJ1-4,TGTGCCAGCAGTCTGGACAGATCGACTAATGAAAAACTGTTTTTT,CASSLDRSTNEKLFF
-,-,TRBV29-1,TRBJ1-2,TGCAGCGCGGGCCCCGGCAGCCCTAACTATGGCTACACCTTC,CSAGPGSPNYGYTF
TRBD1,once,TRBV2,TRBJ2-3,TGTGCCAGCAGTGAAACGGGGACAGCTTTCACAGATACGCAGTATTTT,CASSETGTAFTDTQYF
TRBD1,-,TRBV28,TRBJ2-3,TGTGCCAGCAGTGCACATCTGACAGGGATTAGCACAGATACGCAGTATTTT,CASSAHLTGISTDTQYF
-,few,TRBV5-1,TRBJ2-3,TGCGCCAGCAGCCCGAGGGGAGATACGCAGTATTTT,CASSPRGDTQYF
-,once,TRBV19,TRBJ1-5,TGTGCCAGTAGTTTGACAGTCGGTACCAATCAGCCCCAGCATTTT,CASSLTVGTNQPQHF